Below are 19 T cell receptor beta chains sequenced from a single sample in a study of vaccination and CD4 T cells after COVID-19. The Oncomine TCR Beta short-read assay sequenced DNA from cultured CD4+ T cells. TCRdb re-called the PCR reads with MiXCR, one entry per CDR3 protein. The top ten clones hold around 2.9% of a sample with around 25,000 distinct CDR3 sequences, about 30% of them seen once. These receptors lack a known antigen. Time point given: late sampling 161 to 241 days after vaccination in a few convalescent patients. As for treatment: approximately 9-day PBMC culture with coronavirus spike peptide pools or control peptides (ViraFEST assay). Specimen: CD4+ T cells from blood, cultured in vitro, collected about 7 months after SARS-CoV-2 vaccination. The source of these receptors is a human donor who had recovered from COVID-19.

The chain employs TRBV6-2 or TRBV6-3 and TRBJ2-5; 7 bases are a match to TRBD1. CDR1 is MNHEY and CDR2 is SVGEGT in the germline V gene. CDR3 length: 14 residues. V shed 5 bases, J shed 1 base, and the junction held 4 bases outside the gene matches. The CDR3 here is CASSPDRAQETQYF. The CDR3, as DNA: TGTGCCAGCAGTCCTGACAGGGCCCAAGAGACCCAGTACTTC.

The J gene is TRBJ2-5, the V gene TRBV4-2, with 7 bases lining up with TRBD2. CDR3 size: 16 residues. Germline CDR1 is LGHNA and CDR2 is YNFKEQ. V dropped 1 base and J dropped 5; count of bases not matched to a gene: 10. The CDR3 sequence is CASSQAWGRALETQYF. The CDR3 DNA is TGTGCCAGCAGCCAAGCGTGGGGGAGGGCCCTGGAGACCCAGTACTTC.

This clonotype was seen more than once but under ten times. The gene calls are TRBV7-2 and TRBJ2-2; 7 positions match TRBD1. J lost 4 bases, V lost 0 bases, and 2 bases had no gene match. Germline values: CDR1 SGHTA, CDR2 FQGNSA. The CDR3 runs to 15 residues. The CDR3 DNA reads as TGTGCCAGCAGCTTAGCGGCAGGGGGCACCGGGGAGCTGTTTTTT. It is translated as CASSLAAGGTGELFF. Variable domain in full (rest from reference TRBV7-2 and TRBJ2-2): GAGVSQSPSNKVTEKGKDVELRCDPISGHTALYWYRQSLGQGLEFLIYFQGNSAPDKSGLPSDRFSAERTGGSVSTLTIQRTQQEDSAVYLCASSLAAGGTGELFFGEGSRLTVL.

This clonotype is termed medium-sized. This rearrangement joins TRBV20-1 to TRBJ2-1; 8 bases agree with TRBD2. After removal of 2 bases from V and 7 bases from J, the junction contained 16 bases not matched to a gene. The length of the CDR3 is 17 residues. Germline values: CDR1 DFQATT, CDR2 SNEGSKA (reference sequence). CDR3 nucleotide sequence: TGCAGTGCTAGACCAAGAACTAGCGGTACTCTTGATAATGAGCAGTTCTTC. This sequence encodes CSARPRTSGTLDNEQFF.

CDR3 region: CASRNGFTEAFF. The CDR3 DNA reads as TGTGCCAGCAGAAACGGTTTCACTGAAGCTTTCTTT. This chain uses TRBV28 with TRBJ1-1, with D hard to call. The germline V and J ends were trimmed by 6 bases and 4 bases, with 9 bases remaining between them. The CDR3 sequence is 12 residues long. Germline values: CDR1 MDHEN, CDR2 SYDVKM. Full variable domain (outside the CDR3, taken from reference TRBV28 and TRBJ1-1): DVKVTQSSRYLVKRTGEKVFLECVQDMDHENMFWYRQDPGLGLRLIYFSYDVKMKEKGDIPEGYSVSREKKERFSLILESASTNQTSMYLCASRNGFTEAFFGQGTRLTVV.

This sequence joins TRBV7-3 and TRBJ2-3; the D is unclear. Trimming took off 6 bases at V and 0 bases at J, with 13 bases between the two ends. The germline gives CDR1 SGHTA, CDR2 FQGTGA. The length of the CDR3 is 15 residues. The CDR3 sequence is CASSSEGASTDTQYF. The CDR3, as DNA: TGTGCCAGCAGTTCTGAAGGAGCGAGCACAGATACGCAGTATTTT.

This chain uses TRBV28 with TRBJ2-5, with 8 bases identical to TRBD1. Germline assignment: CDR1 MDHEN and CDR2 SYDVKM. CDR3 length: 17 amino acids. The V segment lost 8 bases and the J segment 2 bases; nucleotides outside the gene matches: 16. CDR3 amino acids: CASRDRPGDRTQETQYF. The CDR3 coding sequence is TGTGCCAGCCGGGACAGGCCCGGGGACCGCACACAAGAGACCCAGTACTTC.

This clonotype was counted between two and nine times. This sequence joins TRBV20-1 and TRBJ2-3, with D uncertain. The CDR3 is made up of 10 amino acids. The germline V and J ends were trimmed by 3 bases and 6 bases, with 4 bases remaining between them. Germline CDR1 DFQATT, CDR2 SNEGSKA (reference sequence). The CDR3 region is CSASIDTQYF. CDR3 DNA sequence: TGCAGTGCTAGTATCGATACGCAGTATTTT.

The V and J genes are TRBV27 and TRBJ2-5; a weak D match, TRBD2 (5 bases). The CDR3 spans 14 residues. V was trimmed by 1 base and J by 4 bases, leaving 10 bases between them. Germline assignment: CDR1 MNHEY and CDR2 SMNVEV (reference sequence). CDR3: CASSLFKGVETQYF. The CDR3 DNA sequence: TGTGCCAGCAGTTTATTCAAGGGAGTAGAGACCCAGTACTTC.

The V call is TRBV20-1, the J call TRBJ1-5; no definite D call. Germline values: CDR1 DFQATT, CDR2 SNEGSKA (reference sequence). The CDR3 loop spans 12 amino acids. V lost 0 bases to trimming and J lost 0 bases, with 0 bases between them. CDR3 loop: CSARDSNQPQHF. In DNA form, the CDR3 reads TGCAGTGCTAGAGATAGCAATCAGCCCCAGCATTTT.

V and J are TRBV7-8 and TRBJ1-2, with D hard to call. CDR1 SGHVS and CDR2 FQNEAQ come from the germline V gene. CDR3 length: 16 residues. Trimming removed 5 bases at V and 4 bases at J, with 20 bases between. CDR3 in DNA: TGTGCCAGCAGCCGGAGTTCAGTATCGACGGGCTATGGCTACACCTTC. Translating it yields CASSRSSVSTGYGYTF.

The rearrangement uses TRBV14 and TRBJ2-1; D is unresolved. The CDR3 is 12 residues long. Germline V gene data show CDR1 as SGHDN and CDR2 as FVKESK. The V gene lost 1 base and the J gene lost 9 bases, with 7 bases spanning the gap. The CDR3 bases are TGTGCCAGCAGCCAAGTCCGGACTGAGCAGTTCTTC. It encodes CASSQVRTEQFF.

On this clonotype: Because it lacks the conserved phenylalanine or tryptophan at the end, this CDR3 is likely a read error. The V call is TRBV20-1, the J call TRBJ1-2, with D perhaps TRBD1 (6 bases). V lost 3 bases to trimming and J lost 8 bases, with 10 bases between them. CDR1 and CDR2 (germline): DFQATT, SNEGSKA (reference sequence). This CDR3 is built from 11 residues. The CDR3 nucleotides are TGCAGTGCTAGCAGGGGTGGAGGCTACACCTCC. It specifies CSASRGGGYTS.

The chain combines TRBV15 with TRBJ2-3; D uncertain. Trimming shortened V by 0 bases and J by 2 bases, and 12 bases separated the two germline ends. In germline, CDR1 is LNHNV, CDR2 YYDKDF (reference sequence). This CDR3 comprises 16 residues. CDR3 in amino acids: CATSRDIAEYTDTQYF. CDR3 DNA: TGTGCCACCAGCAGAGATATAGCAGAATACACAGATACGCAGTATTTT.

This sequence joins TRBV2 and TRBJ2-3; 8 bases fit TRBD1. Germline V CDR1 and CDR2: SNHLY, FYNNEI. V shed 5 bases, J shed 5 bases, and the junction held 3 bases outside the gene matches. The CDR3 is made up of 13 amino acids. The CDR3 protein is CASSTDRVDTQYF. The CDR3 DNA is TGTGCCAGCAGTACGGACAGGGTAGATACGCAGTATTTT.

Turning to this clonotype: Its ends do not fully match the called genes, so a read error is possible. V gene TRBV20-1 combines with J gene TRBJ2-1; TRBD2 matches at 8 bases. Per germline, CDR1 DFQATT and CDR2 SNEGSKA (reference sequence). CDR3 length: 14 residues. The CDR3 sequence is CSVLVGREADERFF. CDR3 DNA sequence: TGCAGTGTTCTGGTGGGGCGGGAGGCGGATGAGCGGTTCTTC.

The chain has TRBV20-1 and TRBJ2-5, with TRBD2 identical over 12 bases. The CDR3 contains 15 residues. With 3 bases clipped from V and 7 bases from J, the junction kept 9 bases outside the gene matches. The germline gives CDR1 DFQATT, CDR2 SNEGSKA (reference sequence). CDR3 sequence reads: CSASASGRAGGTQYF. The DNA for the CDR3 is TGCAGTGCTAGTGCTAGCGGGAGGGCCGGTGGGACCCAGTACTTC.

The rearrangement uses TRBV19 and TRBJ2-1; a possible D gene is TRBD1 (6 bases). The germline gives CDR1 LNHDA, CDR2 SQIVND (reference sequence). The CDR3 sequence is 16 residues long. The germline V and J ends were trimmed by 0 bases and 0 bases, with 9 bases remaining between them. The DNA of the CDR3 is TGTGCCAGTAGTATAGAAGACAGGAGCTCCTACAATGAGCAGTTCTTC. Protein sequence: CASSIEDRSSYNEQFF.

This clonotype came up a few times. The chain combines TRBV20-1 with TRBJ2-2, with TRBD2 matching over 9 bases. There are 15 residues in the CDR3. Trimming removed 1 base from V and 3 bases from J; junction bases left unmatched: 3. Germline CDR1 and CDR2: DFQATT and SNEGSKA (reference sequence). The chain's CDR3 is CSARGGGRDTGELFF. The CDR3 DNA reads TGCAGTGCTAGAGGGGGCGGGAGGGACACCGGGGAGCTGTTTTTT.